This T cell receptor beta chain was identified in a study of T cell responses to AZD1222 COVID-19 vaccine. Broader study findings: Nearly half of unique spike-specific TCRs reportedly avoided B.1.351 and B.1.1.7 mutated regions. Distributed over spike, vaccine-associated CD4 TCRs predominated at 160-218 and 743-854. Donors in the cohort were predominantly white British and more often female, and clonal diversity was possibly underestimated.

Details on this clone: Antigen unknown.

Some clones are missing from TCRdb's copy, which holds only in-frame ones; the method was immunoSEQ multiplex PCR. The sample records 150,000 or so clones, around 94% being singletons. Per germline, CDR1 SEHNR and CDR2 FQNEAQ (reference sequence). There are 12 residues in the CDR3. Between the trimmed V and J ends, which lost 5 bases and 10 bases, there was a span of 14 bases. The gene calls are TRBV7-9 and TRBJ1-2, with a possible D match to TRBD1 (6 bases). The receptor was isolated from an adult in good health. The source material was peripheral blood, sampled on day 0 of AZD1222 vaccination. The CDR3 reads CASSLDSISYTF. The DNA for the CDR3 is TGTGCCAGCAGCCTGGACAGCATATCCTACACCTTC.